This T cell receptor beta chain stems from a study of response to subunit inactivated influenza vaccine. The ends were cut back, 8 bases at V and 2 bases at J, with 12 bases in the middle. CDR1 is ENHRY, CDR2 SYGVKD, per germline. CDR3 length: 13 amino acids. To note about this clonotype: Its antigen is currently unknown.

Study conclusions and caveats: Researchers suggested that each seasonal influenza vaccination recruits few new T cells.

TCRdb recomputed calls from the RT-PCR reads with MiXCR, one row per CDR3 protein. The sample consists of 200,000 to 250,000 distinct CDR3 sequences, 10% to 15% of them appearing once. The chain joins TRBV10-3 to TRBJ2-5; D is unclear. Sequencing used non-naive T cells sorted from PBMCs, obtained around 15 days before vaccination. The TCR comes from a man aged 45 to 65 who received an inactivated influenza vaccine. For the CDR3, the DNA is TGTGCCATCGCGAAGAGTAAGCAAGAGACCCAGTACTTC. Amino acid sequence: CAIAKSKQETQYF.